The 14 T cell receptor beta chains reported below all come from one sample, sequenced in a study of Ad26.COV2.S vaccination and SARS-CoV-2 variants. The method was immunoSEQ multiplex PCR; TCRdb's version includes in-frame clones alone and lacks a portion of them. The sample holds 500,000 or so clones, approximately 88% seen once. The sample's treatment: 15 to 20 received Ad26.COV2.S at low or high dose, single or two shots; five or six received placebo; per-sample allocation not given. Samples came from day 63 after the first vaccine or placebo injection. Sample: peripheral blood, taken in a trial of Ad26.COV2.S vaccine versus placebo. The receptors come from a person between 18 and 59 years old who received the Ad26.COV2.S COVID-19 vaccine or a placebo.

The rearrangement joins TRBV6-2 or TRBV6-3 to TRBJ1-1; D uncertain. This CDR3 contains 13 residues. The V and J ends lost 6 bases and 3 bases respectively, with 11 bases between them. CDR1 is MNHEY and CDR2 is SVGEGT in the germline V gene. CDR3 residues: CASRPPGDTEAFF. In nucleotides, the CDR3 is TGTGCCAGCAGGCCTCCCGGGGACACTGAAGCTTTCTTT.

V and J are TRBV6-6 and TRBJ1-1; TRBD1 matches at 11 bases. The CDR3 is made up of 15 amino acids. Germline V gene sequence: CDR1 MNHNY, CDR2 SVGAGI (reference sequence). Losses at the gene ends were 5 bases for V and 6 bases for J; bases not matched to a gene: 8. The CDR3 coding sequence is TGTGCCAGCAGTCGGGGGACAGGGGGATTCTCTGAAGCTTTCTTT. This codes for CASSRGTGGFSEAFF.

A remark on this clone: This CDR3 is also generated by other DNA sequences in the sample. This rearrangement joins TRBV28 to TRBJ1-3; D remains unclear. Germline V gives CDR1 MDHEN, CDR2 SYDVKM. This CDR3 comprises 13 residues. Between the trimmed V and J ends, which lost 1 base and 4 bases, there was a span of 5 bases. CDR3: CASSLFRGNTIYF. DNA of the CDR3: TGTGCCAGCAGTTTATTTAGAGGAAACACCATATATTTT.

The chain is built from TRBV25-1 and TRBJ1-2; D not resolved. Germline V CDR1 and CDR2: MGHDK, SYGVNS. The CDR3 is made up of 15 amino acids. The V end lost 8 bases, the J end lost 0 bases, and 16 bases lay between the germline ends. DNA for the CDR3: TGTGCCAGCTCCAACCCGGACGGGCCTAACTATGGCTACACCTTC. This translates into CASSNPDGPNYGYTF.

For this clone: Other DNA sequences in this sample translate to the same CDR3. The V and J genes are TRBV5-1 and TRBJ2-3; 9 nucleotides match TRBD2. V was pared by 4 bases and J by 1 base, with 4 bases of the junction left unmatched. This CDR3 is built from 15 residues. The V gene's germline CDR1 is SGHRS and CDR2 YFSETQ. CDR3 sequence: CASSLVAGGTDTQYF. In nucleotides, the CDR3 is TGCGCCAGCAGCCTCGTAGCGGGGGGCACAGATACGCAGTATTTT. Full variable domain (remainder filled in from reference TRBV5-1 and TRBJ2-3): KAGVTQTPRYLIKTRGQQVTLSCSPISGHRSVSWYQQTPGQGLQFLFEYFSETQRNKGNFPGRFSGRQFSNSRSEMNVSTLELGDSALYLCASSLVAGGTDTQYFGPGTRLTVL.

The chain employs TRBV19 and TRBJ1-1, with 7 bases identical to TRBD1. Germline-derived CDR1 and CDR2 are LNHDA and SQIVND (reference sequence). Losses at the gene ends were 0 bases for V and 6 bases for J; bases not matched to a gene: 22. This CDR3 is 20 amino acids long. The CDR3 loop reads CASSIDQRSRADARGAEAFF. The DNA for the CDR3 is TGTGCCAGTAGTATAGATCAAAGGAGCAGGGCCGATGCCAGGGGGGCTGAAGCTTTCTTT.

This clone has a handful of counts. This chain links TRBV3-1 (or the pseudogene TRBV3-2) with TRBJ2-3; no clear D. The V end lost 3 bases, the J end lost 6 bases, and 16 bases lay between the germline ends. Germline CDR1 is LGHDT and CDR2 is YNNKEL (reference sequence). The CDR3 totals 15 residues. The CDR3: CASSHREIYRDTQYF. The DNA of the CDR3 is TGTGCCAGCAGCCATCGAGAAATCTACCGGGATACGCAGTATTTT.

The CDR3 nucleotides read TGTGCCAGCAGTTTTTCGGGGAGCGGCTACACCTTC. Amino acid sequence: CASSFSGSGYTF. V and J are TRBV12-3 or TRBV12-4 and TRBJ1-2; D is ambiguous. Trimming shortened V by 3 bases and J by 8 bases, and 10 bases separated the two germline ends. This CDR3 contains 12 residues.

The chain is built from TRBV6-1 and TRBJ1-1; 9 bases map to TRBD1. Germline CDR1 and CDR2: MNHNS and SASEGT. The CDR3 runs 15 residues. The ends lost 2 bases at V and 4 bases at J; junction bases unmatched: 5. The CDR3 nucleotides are TGTGCCAGCAGTGAAACAGGGGGCTTGGGCACTGAAGCTTTCTTT. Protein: CASSETGGLGTEAFF.

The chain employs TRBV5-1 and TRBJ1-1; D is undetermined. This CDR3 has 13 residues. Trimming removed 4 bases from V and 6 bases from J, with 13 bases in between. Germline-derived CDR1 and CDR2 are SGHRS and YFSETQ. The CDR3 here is CASSPGPLSEAFF. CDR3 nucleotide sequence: TGCGCCAGCAGCCCCGGACCCTTATCTGAAGCTTTCTTT.

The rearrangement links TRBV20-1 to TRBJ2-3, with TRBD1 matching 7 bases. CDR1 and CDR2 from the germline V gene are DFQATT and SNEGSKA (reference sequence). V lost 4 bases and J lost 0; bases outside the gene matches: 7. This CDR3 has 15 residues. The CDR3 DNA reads TGCAGTGCTATTGAGGGACAGCCTAGCACAGATACGCAGTATTTT. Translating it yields CSAIEGQPSTDTQYF.

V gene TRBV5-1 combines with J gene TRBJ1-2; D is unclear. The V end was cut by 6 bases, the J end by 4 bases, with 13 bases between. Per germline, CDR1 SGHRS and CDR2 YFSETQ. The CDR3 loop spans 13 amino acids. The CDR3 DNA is TGCGCCAGCACCGGCGGGAGCGGCTATGGCTACACCTTC. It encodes CASTGGSGYGYTF.

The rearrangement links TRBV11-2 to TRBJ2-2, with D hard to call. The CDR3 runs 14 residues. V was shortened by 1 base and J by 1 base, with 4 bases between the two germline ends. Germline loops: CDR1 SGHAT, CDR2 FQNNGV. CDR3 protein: CASSLGQNTGELFF. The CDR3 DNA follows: TGTGCCAGCAGCTTAGGACAGAACACCGGGGAGCTGTTTTTT.

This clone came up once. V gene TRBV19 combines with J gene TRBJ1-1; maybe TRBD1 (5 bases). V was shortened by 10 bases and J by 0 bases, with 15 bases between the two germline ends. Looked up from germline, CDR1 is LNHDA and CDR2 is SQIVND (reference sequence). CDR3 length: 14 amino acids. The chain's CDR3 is CATRAPGLNTEAFF. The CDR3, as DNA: TGTGCCACAAGGGCCCCGGGGCTGAACACTGAAGCTTTCTTT. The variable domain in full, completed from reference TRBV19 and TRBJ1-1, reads DGGITQSPKYLFRKEGQNVTLSCEQNLNHDAMYWYRQDPGQGLRLIYYSQIVNDFQKGDIAEGYSVSREKKESFPLTVTSAQKNPTAFYLCATRAPGLNTEAFFGQGTRLTVV.